The 12 T cell receptor beta chains in this list originate from one sample, sequenced in a study of read filtering for tumor transcriptome and immune sequencing. This library used approximately 0.4 ug RNA and molecular barcoded adaptors spanning alpha/delta and beta/gamma chains. TCRdb reprocessed the reads via MiXCR and lists one record per CDR3 protein. The sample lists roughly 60,000 distinct CDR3 sequences; 20% to 25% were seen once. Input material: a population of CD138-negative cells sorted from bone marrow. These receptors were taken from a donor at least 40 years old with multiple myeloma.

Points on this clonotype: With a far larger clone one base away, a read error is the likely cause. The J gene is TRBJ2-5, the V gene TRBV6-6; no definite D call. The CDR3 has 11 residues. From germline, CDR1 is MNHNY and CDR2 SVGAGI (reference sequence). In nucleotides, the CDR3 is TGTGCCAGCAGTCGACAAGAGATCCAGTACTTC. Its translation is CASSRQEIQYF.

This clonotype came up a few times. The V and J genes are TRBV30 and TRBJ1-6, with no clear D. V lost 0 bases to trimming and J lost 3 bases, with 6 bases between them. The CDR3 covers 14 residues. Germline V gene data show CDR1 as GTSNPN and CDR2 as SVGIG (reference sequence). CDR3 protein: CAWSVPSYNSPLHF. CDR3 nucleotide sequence: TGTGCCTGGAGTGTACCCAGCTATAATTCACCCCTCCACTTT. Complete variable domain (other parts from reference TRBV30 and TRBJ1-6): SQTIHQWPATLVQPVGSPLSLECTVEGTSNPNLYWYRQAAGRGLQLLFYSVGIGQISSEVPQNLSASRPQDRQFILSSKKLLLSDSGFYLCAWSVPSYNSPLHFGNGTRLTVT.

The J gene is TRBJ2-7, the V gene TRBV7-2, with 8 bases matching TRBD1. The V segment lost 5 bases and the J segment 0 bases; nucleotides outside the gene matches: 3. Germline V gene sequence: CDR1 SGHTA, CDR2 FQGNSA. The CDR3 consists of 14 residues. In DNA form, the CDR3 reads TGTGCCAGCAGCCGGACAGGGTCCTCCTACGAGCAGTACTTC. Protein: CASSRTGSSYEQYF.

The chain uses TRBV20-1 and TRBJ2-3; 7 positions agree with TRBD2. The CDR3 sequence is 16 residues long. V shed 0 bases, J shed 0 bases, and the junction held 6 bases outside the gene matches. The germline V gene has CDR1 DFQATT and CDR2 SNEGSKA (reference sequence). This CDR3 reads CSARDGRGRSTDTQYF. In DNA, the CDR3 is TGCAGTGCTAGAGATGGGCGGGGGAGAAGCACAGATACGCAGTATTTT.

This clonotype was recorded at least ten times. The genes are TRBV29-1 and TRBJ2-7; 7 bases match TRBD1. Germline CDR1 is SQVTM and CDR2 is ANQGSEA. This CDR3 contains 12 residues. After removal of 6 bases from V and 0 bases from J, the junction contained 2 bases not matched to a gene. The CDR3 protein is CSVGTASYEQYF. Written as DNA, the CDR3 is TGCAGCGTCGGGACAGCCTCCTACGAGCAGTACTTC.

This clonotype was counted once. One base separates it from a far larger clone, so it is likely a read error. V gene TRBV11-1 combines with J gene TRBJ2-1, with TRBD2 matching over 12 bases. J was trimmed by 7 bases and V by 4 bases; bases with no gene match: 8. CDR1 is SGHAT and CDR2 is FQDESV in the germline V gene (reference sequence). This CDR3 region has 16 residues. The chain's CDR3 is CASSCGLAGLNNEQFF. CDR3 nucleotide sequence: TGTGCCAGCAGCTGTGGACTAGCGGGGTTGAATAATGAGCAGTTCTTC.

This clonotype was recorded at least ten times. V gene TRBV20-1 combines with J gene TRBJ1-5, with D perhaps matching TRBD1 (6 bases). V was clipped by 3 bases and J by 4 bases, with 16 bases between them. The germline gives CDR1 DFQATT, CDR2 SNEGSKA (reference sequence). The CDR3 consists of 15 residues. CDR3 loop: CSASLWQGSNQPQHF. CDR3 DNA sequence: TGCAGTGCTAGTCTCTGGCAGGGGTCGAATCAGCCCCAGCATTTT.

This clonotype was recorded a few times. The V gene is TRBV27, the J gene TRBJ2-3; D is uncertain. CDR1 is MNHEY, CDR2 SMNVEV, per germline (reference sequence). The ends were cut back, 5 bases at V and 1 base at J, with 10 bases in the middle. The CDR3 sequence is 14 residues long. The CDR3 loop reads CASSPYDGTDTQYF. The CDR3 DNA sequence: TGTGCCAGCAGTCCGTACGACGGCACAGATACGCAGTATTTT.

The chain is built from TRBV5-1 and TRBJ2-7; a weak D match, TRBD2 (6 bases). V lost 0 bases, J lost 0 bases, and 10 bases lay in between. This CDR3 has 15 amino acids. Germline V CDR1 and CDR2: SGHRS, YFSETQ. In nucleotides, the CDR3 is TGCGCCAGCAGCTTGGTAGTAGCGGACTCCTACGAGCAGTACTTC. It specifies CASSLVVADSYEQYF.

Note on this clonotype: A read error may explain this, as a much larger clone is one base away. This sequence joins TRBV7-3 and TRBJ1-1; D uncertain. The CDR3 length is 15 residues. Germline CDR1 is SGHTA and CDR2 is FQGTGA. Here the CDR3 reads CASSLIGSGNTEAYF. The CDR3, as DNA: TGTGCCAGCAGCTTGATTGGGTCTGGCAACACTGAAGCTTACTTT.

This clonotype was seen many times. V usage is TRBV30 and J usage is TRBJ1-1; the D is unclear. The germline V gene has CDR1 GTSNPN and CDR2 SVGIG (reference sequence). This CDR3 is 11 amino acids long. Trimming took 4 bases from V and 10 from J, leaving 13 bases between them. CDR3 protein: CAWTWGIGAFF. DNA for the CDR3: TGTGCCTGGACCTGGGGAATTGGAGCTTTCTTT.

This clonotype appeared many times. The genes are TRBV11-2 and TRBJ2-7, with D tentatively TRBD2 (6 bases). The CDR3 totals 16 residues. Germline assignment: CDR1 SGHAT and CDR2 FQNNGV. Trimming cost V 5 bases and J 4 bases, with 21 bases left between them. CDR3 coding DNA: TGTGCCAGCAGCACGGGACTGGACCGTATGGGGTACGAGCAGTACTTC. It is translated as CASSTGLDRMGYEQYF.